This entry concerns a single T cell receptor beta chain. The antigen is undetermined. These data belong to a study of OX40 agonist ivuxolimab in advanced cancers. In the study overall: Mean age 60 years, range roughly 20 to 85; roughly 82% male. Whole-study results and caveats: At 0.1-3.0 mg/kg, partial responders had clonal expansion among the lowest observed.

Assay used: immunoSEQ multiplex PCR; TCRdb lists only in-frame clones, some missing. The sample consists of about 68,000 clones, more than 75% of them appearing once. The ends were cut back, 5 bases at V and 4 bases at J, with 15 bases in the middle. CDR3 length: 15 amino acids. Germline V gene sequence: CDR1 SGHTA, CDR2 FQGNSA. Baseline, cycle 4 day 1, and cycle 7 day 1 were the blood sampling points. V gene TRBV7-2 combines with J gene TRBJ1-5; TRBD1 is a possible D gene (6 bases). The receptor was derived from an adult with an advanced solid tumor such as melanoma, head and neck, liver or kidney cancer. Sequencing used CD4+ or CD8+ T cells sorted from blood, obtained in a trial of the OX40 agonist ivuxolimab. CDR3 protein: CASSATWGANQPQHF. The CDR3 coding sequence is TGTGCCAGCAGCGCGACGTGGGGGGCGAATCAGCCCCAGCATTTT.